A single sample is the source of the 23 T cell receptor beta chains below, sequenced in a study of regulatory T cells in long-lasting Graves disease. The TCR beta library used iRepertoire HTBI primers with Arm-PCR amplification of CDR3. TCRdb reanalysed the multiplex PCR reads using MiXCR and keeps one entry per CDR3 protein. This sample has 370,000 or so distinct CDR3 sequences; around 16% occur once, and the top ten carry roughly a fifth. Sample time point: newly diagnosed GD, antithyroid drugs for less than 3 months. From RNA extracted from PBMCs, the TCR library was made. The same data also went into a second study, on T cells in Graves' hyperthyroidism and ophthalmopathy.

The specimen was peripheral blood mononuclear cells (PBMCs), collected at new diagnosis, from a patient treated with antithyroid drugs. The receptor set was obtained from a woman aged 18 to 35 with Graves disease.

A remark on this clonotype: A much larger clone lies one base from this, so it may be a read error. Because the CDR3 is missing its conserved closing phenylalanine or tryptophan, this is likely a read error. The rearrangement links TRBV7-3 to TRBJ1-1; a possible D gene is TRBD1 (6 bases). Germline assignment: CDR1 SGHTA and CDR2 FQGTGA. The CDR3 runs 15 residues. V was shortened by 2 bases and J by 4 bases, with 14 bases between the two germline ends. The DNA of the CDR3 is TGTGCCAGCAGCTTATTTGGGGGCTCATCCACTGAAGCTTTCTTG. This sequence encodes CASSLFGGSSTEAFL.

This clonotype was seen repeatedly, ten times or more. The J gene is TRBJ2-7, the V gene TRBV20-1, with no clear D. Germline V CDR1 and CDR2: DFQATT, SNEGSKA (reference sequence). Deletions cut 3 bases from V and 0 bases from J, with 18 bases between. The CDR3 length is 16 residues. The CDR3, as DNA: TGCAGTGCTAGGTCTCTACGGAAATTTAGCTCCTACGAGCAGTACTTC. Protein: CSARSLRKFSSYEQYF.

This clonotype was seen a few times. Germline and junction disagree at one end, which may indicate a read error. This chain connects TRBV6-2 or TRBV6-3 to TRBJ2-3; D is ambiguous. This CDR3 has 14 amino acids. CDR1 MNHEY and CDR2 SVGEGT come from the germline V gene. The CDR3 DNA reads TGTGCCAACAGTTACCTAACAAGGGCAGATACGCAGTATTTT. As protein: CANSYLTRADTQYF.

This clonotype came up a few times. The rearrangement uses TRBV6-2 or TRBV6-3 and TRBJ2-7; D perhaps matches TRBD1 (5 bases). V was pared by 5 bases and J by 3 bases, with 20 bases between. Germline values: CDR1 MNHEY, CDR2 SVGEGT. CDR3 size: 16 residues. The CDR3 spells CASSPPPRVGYYEQYF. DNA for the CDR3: TGTGCCAGCAGTCCCCCCCCCAGGGTAGGTTACTACGAGCAGTACTTC.

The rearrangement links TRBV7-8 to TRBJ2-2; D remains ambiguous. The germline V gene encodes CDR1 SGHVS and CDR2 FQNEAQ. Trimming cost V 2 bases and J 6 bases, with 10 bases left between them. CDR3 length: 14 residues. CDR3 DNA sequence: TGTGCCAGCAGCTTACTTGTGATGGCCGGGGAGCTGTTTTTT. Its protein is CASSLLVMAGELFF.

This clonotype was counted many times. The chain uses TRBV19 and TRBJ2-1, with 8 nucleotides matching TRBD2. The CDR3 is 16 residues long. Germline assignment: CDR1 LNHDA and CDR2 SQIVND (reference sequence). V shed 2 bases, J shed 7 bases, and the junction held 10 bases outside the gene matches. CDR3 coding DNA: TGTGCCAGTAGTATAAGTACTCTAGCGGGCGGTAATGAGCAGTTCTTC. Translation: CASSISTLAGGNEQFF.

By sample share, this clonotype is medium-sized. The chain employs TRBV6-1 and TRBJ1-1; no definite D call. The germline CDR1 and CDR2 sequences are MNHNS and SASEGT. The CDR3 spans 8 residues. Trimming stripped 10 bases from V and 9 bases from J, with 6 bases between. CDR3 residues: CATAKAFF. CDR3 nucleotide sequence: TGTGCCACAGCCAAAGCTTTCTTT.

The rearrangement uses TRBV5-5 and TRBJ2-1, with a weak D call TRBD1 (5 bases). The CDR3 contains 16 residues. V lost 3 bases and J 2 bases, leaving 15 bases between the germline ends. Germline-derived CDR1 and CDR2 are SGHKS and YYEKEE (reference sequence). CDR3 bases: TGTGCCAGCAGCTCGTTACAGGATACCACCTACAATGAGCAGTTCTTC. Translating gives CASSSLQDTTYNEQFF.

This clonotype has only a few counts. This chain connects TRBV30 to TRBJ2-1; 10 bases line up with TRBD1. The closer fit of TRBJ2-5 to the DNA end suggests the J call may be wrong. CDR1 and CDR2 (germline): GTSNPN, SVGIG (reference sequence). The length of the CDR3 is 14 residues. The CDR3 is CGGSATGGLETQYF. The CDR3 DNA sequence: TGTGGGGGGTCCGCGACAGGGGGCTTAGAGACCCAGTACTTC.

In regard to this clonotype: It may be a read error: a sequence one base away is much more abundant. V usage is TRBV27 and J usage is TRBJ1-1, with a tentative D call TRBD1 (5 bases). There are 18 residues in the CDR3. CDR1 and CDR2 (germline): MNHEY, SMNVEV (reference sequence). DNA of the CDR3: TGTGCCAGCAGTCCATGGGGCAGGCGATCTCCGACGAACGCTGAAGCTTTCTTT. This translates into CASSPWGRRSPTNAEAFF.

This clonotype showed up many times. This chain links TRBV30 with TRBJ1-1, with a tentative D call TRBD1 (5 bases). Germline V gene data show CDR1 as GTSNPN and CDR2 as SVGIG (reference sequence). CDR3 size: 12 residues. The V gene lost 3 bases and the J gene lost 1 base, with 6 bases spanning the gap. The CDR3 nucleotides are TGTGCCTGGAGGGGGGGGAACACTGAAGCTTTCTTT. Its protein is CAWRGGNTEAFF.

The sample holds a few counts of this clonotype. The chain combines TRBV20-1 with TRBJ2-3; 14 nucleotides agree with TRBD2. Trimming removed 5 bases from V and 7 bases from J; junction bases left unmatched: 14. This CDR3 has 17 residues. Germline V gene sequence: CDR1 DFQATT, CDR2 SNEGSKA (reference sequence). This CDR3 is CSALPGLAGGRGNTQYF. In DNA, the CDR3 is TGCAGTGCTTTGCCAGGACTAGCGGGGGGCCGGGGAAATACGCAGTATTTT.

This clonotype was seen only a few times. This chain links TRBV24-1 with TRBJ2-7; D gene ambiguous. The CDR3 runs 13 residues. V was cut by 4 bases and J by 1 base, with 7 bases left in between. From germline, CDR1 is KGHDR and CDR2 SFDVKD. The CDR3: CATSDDASYEQYF. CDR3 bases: TGTGCCACCAGTGACGACGCTTCCTACGAGCAGTACTTC.

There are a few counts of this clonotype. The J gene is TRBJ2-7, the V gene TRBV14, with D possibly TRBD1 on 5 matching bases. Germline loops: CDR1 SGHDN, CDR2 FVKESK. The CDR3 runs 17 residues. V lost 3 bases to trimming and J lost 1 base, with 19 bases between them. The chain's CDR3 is CASSQTSGAVISYEQYF. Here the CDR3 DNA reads TGTGCCAGCAGCCAGACGAGTGGGGCCGTGATATCCTACGAGCAGTACTTC.

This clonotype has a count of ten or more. CDR3 nucleotides: TGTGCCAGCAGCGGGACAGGGTCTCAGCCCCAGCATTTT. Protein product: CASSGTGSQPQHF. The chain employs TRBV2 and TRBJ1-5; the match to TRBD1 covers 9 bases. Germline-derived CDR1 and CDR2 are SNHLY and FYNNEI. CDR3 length equals 13 residues. After removal of 6 bases from V and 6 bases from J, the junction contained 3 bases not matched to a gene.

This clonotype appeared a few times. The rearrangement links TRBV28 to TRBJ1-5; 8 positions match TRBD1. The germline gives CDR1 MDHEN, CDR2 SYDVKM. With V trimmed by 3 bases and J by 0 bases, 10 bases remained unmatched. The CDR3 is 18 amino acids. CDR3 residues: CASSFGTQGGVSNQPQHF. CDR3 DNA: TGTGCCAGCAGTTTTGGGACACAGGGGGGAGTTAGCAATCAGCCCCAGCATTTT.

The CDR3 DNA reads as TGCAGCGTTGAAGATCAAACAGGGGCCCCCGGGAATACGCAGTATTTT. Its protein is CSVEDQTGAPGNTQYF. This sequence joins TRBV29-1 and TRBJ2-3; 7 bases are a match to TRBD1. Germline V gene data show CDR1 as SQVTM and CDR2 as ANQGSEA. This CDR3 spans 16 amino acids. The V segment lost 0 bases and the J segment 7 bases; nucleotides outside the gene matches: 13.

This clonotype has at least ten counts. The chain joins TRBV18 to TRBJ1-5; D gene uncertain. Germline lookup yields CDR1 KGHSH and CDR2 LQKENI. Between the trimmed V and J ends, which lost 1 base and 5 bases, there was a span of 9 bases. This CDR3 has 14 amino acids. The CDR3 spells CASSPQRGHQPQHF. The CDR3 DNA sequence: TGTGCCAGCTCACCACAGCGAGGGCATCAGCCCCAGCATTTT.

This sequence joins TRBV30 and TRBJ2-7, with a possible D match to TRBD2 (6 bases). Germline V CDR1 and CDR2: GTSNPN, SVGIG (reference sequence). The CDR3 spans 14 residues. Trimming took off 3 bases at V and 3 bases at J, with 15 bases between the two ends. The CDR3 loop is CAWSGGNTHYEQYF. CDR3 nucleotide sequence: TGTGCCTGGAGCGGCGGGAACACTCACTACGAGCAGTACTTC.

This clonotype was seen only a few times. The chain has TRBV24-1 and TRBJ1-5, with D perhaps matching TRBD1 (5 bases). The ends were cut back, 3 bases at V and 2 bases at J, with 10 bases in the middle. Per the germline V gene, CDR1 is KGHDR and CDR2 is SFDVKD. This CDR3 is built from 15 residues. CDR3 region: CATSDPGTGNQPQHF. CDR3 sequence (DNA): TGTGCCACCAGTGATCCGGGGACCGGCAATCAGCCCCAGCATTTT.

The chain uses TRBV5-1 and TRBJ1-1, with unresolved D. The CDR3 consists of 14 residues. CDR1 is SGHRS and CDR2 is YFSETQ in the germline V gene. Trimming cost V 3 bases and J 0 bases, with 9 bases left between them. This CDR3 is CASSSNSLNTEAFF. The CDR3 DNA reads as TGCGCCAGCAGCTCCAATAGCTTGAACACTGAAGCTTTCTTT.

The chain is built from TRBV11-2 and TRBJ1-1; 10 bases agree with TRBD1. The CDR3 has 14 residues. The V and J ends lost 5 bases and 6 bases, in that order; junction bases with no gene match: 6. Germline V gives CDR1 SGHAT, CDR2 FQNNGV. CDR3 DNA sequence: TGTGCCAGCAGCAGGGACAGGGGTATCGCTGAAGCTTTCTTT. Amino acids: CASSRDRGIAEAFF. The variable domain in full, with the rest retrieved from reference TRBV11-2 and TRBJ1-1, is EAGVAQSPRYKIIEKRQSVAFWCNPISGHATLYWYQQILGQGPKLLIQFQNNGVVDDSQLPKDRFSAERLKGVDSTLKIQPAKLEDSAVYLCASSRDRGIAEAFFGQGTRLTVV.

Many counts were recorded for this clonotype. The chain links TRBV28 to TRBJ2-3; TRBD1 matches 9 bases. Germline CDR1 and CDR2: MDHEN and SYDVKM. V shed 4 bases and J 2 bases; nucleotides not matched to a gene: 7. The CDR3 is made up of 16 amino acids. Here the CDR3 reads CASSSPTGGYTDTQYF. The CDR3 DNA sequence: TGTGCCAGCAGTTCCCCCACAGGGGGCTACACAGATACGCAGTATTTT.